The 26 T cell receptor beta chains below were found in one sample sequenced in a study of early T cells in non-severe SARS-CoV-2 infection. One entry per CDR3 protein results from TCRdb running MiXCR on the 5' RACE reads. The table shows more than 25,000 distinct CDR3 sequences, with 4.5% occurring only once. The specimen sequenced was whole blood. These TCRs come from an adult who was a healthcare worker with PCR-confirmed SARS-CoV-2 infection or an uninfected control (not recorded which).

Relative to its sample, this clonotype is medium-sized. The V gene is TRBV27, the J gene TRBJ1-1; D not resolved. The CDR3 has 14 residues. Deletions cut 0 bases from V and 1 base from J, with 6 bases between. From germline, CDR1 is MNHEY and CDR2 SMNVEV (reference sequence). Here the CDR3 reads CASSLSARNTEAFF. The CDR3 DNA reads TGTGCCAGCAGTTTATCCGCGCGGAACACTGAAGCTTTCTTT.

This clonotype has just a few counts. The rearrangement uses TRBV11-2 and TRBJ2-7, with D perhaps assigned TRBD1 or TRBD2 (5 bases each). The V gene lost 2 bases and the J gene lost 2 bases, with 16 bases spanning the gap. This CDR3 has 16 residues. The V gene's germline CDR1 is SGHAT and CDR2 FQNNGV. This chain's CDR3 is CASSLLAPTGPYEQYF. DNA for the CDR3: TGTGCCAGCAGCTTATTGGCTCCTACGGGACCCTACGAGCAGTACTTC.

This clonotype was detected many times. The CDR3 region has the DNA TGTGCCAGCTCACCACCGGGACAAGCCTACGAGCAGTACTTC. Translation gives CASSPPGQAYEQYF. The chain employs TRBV18 and TRBJ2-7; D is possibly TRBD1 (6 bases). The germline gives CDR1 KGHSH, CDR2 LQKENI. The CDR3 is made up of 14 amino acids. Trimming pared 0 bases from V and 2 bases from J, leaving 8 bases between.

This clonotype was recorded at least ten times. The chain employs TRBV18 and TRBJ2-1, with TRBD2 matching over 12 bases. The CDR3 runs to 23 residues. Germline CDR1 KGHSH, CDR2 LQKENI. V dropped 4 bases and J dropped 5; count of bases not matched to a gene: 27. The CDR3 DNA reads TGTGCCAGCTCACGTCGGTCAGGGTCCCGTTCCCGACTAGCGGGGGTTCAAGACAATGAGCAGTTCTTC. It specifies CASSRRSGSRSRLAGVQDNEQFF.

This clonotype appeared many times. V gene TRBV5-1 combines with J gene TRBJ1-2; D call uncertain. CDR1 and CDR2 from the germline V gene are SGHRS and YFSETQ. Trimming shortened V by 4 bases and J by 4 bases, and 8 bases separated the two germline ends. The CDR3 runs to 12 residues. CDR3 DNA: TGCGCCAGCAGCGAGGGAGGCTATGGCTACACCTTC. Encoded protein: CASSEGGYGYTF.

This chain uses TRBV7-3 with TRBJ2-5, with TRBD1 identical over 7 bases. Germline CDR1 and CDR2: SGHTA and FQGTGA. There are 16 residues in the CDR3. With V trimmed by 0 bases and J by 3 bases, 7 bases remained unmatched. CDR3: CASSLTIRQGKETQYF. Written as DNA, the CDR3 is TGTGCCAGCAGCTTAACTATCCGACAGGGTAAAGAGACCCAGTACTTC.

This clonotype was picked up many times. The chain carries TRBV14 and TRBJ2-2, with TRBD1 matching over 8 bases. Looked up from germline, CDR1 is SGHDN and CDR2 is FVKESK. This CDR3 is 15 amino acids long. V shed 2 bases and J 7 bases; nucleotides not matched to a gene: 6. The chain's CDR3 is CASSQMTGDVGELFF. The CDR3 DNA follows: TGTGCCAGCAGCCAAATGACAGGGGACGTCGGGGAGCTGTTTTTT.

This clonotype has a count of ten or more. This chain links TRBV10-3 with TRBJ1-2; D unresolved. Per germline, CDR1 ENHRY and CDR2 SYGVKD. The CDR3 is 15 residues long. Trimming took off 3 bases at V and 1 base at J, with 12 bases between the two ends. The CDR3 nucleotides read TGTGCCATCAGTGAAGGTCCGGGTATTAACTATGGCTACACCTTC. It is translated as CAISEGPGINYGYTF.

J is TRBJ2-1 and V is TRBV29-1; unclear D gene. V was pared by 6 bases and J by 6 bases, with 0 bases between. Germline CDR1 and CDR2: SQVTM and ANQGSEA. The CDR3 consists of 8 residues. The CDR3 reads CSVNEQFF. The CDR3 DNA follows: TGCAGCGTCAATGAGCAGTTCTTC.

There are many counts of this clonotype. V gene TRBV20-1 combines with J gene TRBJ2-5; the D is unclear. V lost 0 bases and J lost 4, with 12 bases in between. This CDR3 spans 14 amino acids. In germline, CDR1 is DFQATT, CDR2 SNEGSKA (reference sequence). Written as DNA, the CDR3 is TGCAGTGCTAGAGATCGGAAGGGTGGAGAGACCCAGTACTTC. Protein sequence: CSARDRKGGETQYF.

This clonotype has a handful of counts. The genes are TRBV20-1 and TRBJ2-7; 10 positions match TRBD1. This CDR3 spans 14 amino acids. CDR1 and CDR2 (germline): DFQATT, SNEGSKA (reference sequence). The CDR3 bases are TGCAGCGCAAATGGGGACAGGGGCGCCTACGAGCAGTACTTC. Protein product: CSANGDRGAYEQYF.

This clonotype occurred many times. CDR3 region: CASRDSGSADTQYF. The CDR3 DNA follows: TGTGCCAGCAGAGATAGCGGGAGTGCAGATACGCAGTATTTT. The rearrangement joins TRBV2 to TRBJ2-3, with 9 bases identical to TRBD2. Germline lookup yields CDR1 SNHLY and CDR2 FYNNEI. This CDR3 contains 14 residues. The junction had 5 bases not matched to a gene; V was cut back by 6 bases and J by 4 bases.

The V call is TRBV20-1, the J call TRBJ2-5; 7 nucleotides align to TRBD2. The CDR3 contains 14 residues. The germline CDR1 and CDR2 sequences are DFQATT and SNEGSKA (reference sequence). V dropped 6 bases and J dropped 3; count of bases not matched to a gene: 10. CDR3 sequence: CSAPLMGGKETQYF. The CDR3 DNA reads as TGCAGTGCCCCGCTTATGGGGGGGAAAGAGACCCAGTACTTC.

This clonotype was seen ten or more times. V gene TRBV7-2 combines with J gene TRBJ1-3; no reliable D call. CDR1 SGHTA and CDR2 FQGNSA come from the germline V gene. The CDR3 spans 14 residues. V lost 1 base and J 2 bases, leaving 6 bases between the germline ends. Here the CDR3 DNA reads TGTGCCAGCAGCTTAGGGGTAACTGGAAACACCATATATTTT. It translates to CASSLGVTGNTIYF.

This clonotype came up many times. The genes are TRBV5-5 and TRBJ2-1; D is uncertain. Germline CDR1 is SGHKS and CDR2 is YYEKEE (reference sequence). Trimming cost V 0 bases and J 1 base, with 8 bases left between them. This CDR3 has 15 residues. CDR3: CASSLEAQSYNEQFF. CDR3 sequence (DNA): TGTGCCAGCAGCTTGGAGGCCCAATCCTACAATGAGCAGTTCTTC.

This clonotype has more than one count but fewer than ten. The CDR3 sequence: CSVITGGLDTQYF. DNA for the CDR3: TGCAGCGTTATCACAGGGGGCTTAGATACGCAGTATTTT. The rearrangement joins TRBV29-1 to TRBJ2-3, with 9 bases identical to TRBD1. V dropped 5 bases and J dropped 5; count of bases not matched to a gene: 5. CDR3 size: 13 residues. Germline V gene sequence: CDR1 SQVTM, CDR2 ANQGSEA.

This clonotype has ten or more counts. This chain connects TRBV6-5 to TRBJ2-2, with 7 bases fitting TRBD1. Germline loops: CDR1 MNHEY, CDR2 SVGAGI. V trimming: 6 bases; J trimming: 1 base; junction bases outside the gene matches: 2. The CDR3 extends over 14 amino acids. The CDR3: CASSRGMNTGELFF. The CDR3 nucleotides read TGTGCCAGCAGCAGGGGGATGAACACCGGGGAGCTGTTTTTT.

Only a few counts were recorded for this clonotype. The rearrangement uses TRBV5-1 and TRBJ2-5; possible D gene TRBD2, 6 bases. This CDR3 comprises 15 residues. Germline V lookup: CDR1 SGHRS, CDR2 YFSETQ. The V and J ends lost 0 bases and 2 bases respectively, with 11 bases between them. The CDR3 DNA follows: TGCGCCAGCAGCTTGGAAGGAGGGCAGCAAGAGACCCAGTACTTC. It encodes CASSLEGGQQETQYF.

This clonotype was found many times. CDR3 sequence reads: CASSQRQGSDYGYTF. The CDR3 nucleotides read TGTGCCAGCAGCCAACGACAGGGATCAGACTATGGCTACACCTTC. This chain links TRBV7-8 with TRBJ1-2; 7 positions agree with TRBD1. The CDR3 is 15 amino acids. J was trimmed by 3 bases and V by 5 bases; bases with no gene match: 9. CDR1 and CDR2 from the germline V gene are SGHVS and FQNEAQ.

This clonotype occurred a few times. V usage is TRBV2 and J usage is TRBJ2-3; D ambiguous. V lost 1 base to trimming and J lost 1 base, with 6 bases between them. There are 14 residues in the CDR3. Germline CDR1 and CDR2: SNHLY and FYNNEI. The chain's CDR3 is CASSEVLRTDTQYF. Here the CDR3 DNA reads TGTGCCAGCAGTGAAGTTCTACGCACAGATACGCAGTATTTT.

This clonotype was found many times. The chain couples TRBV20-1 to TRBJ1-2; a weak D match, TRBD1 (5 bases). Deletions cut 1 base from V and 7 bases from J, with 10 bases between. This CDR3 contains 12 residues. Germline V lookup: CDR1 DFQATT, CDR2 SNEGSKA (reference sequence). For the CDR3, the DNA is TGCAGTGCTAGAGTAGGGGTACGTGGCTACACCTTC. Its protein is CSARVGVRGYTF.

This chain links TRBV12-3 or TRBV12-4 with TRBJ2-7; D is unclear. This CDR3 has 13 residues. Trimming pared 6 bases from V and 3 bases from J, leaving 12 bases between. The CDR3 nucleotides are TGTGCCAGCAGCCGAACCCTTAGCTACGAGCAGTACTTC. Residues: CASSRTLSYEQYF.

Many counts were recorded for this clonotype. The rearrangement uses TRBV7-9 and TRBJ1-1, with D unclear. The germline V gene encodes CDR1 SEHNR and CDR2 FQNEAQ (reference sequence). This CDR3 region has 12 residues. Deletions cut 5 bases from V and 6 bases from J, with 10 bases between. This CDR3 reads CASSHQSPEAFF. The DNA for the CDR3 is TGTGCCAGCAGCCACCAGAGCCCTGAAGCTTTCTTT. The entire variable domain, with the rest obtained from reference TRBV7-9 and TRBJ1-1, is as follows: DTGVSQNPRHKITKRGQNVTFRCDPISEHNRLYWYRQTLGQGPEFLTYFQNEAQLEKSRLLSDRFSAERPKGSFSTLEIQRTEQGDSAMYLCASSHQSPEAFFGQGTRLTVV.

This clonotype was seen repeatedly, ten times or more. The rearrangement links TRBV7-3 to TRBJ2-2, with D possibly being TRBD2 (5 bases). The ends were cut back, 5 bases at V and 0 bases at J, with 16 bases in the middle. The V gene's germline CDR1 is SGHTA and CDR2 FQGTGA. There are 17 residues in the CDR3. The chain's CDR3 is CASSPRTRLTNTGELFF. CDR3 coding DNA: TGTGCCAGCAGCCCGAGAACGAGACTAACGAACACCGGGGAGCTGTTTTTT.

In its sample, this clonotype was seen many times. The chain carries TRBV12-3 or TRBV12-4 and TRBJ2-1; D possibly matches TRBD1 or TRBD2 (5 bases each). The CDR3 sequence is 12 residues long. The germline V and J ends were trimmed by 5 bases and 11 bases, with 13 bases remaining between them. CDR3 residues: CASSLGTGKQFF. CDR3 nucleotides: TGTGCCAGCAGTCTCGGGACGGGGAAGCAGTTCTTC.

This clonotype was found many times. The rearrangement joins TRBV13 to TRBJ1-3; 7 bases are a match to TRBD1. Germline V lookup: CDR1 PRHDT, CDR2 FYEKMQ (reference sequence). The CDR3 is 17 amino acids. The trim removed 5 bases at V and 0 bases at J, leaving 10 bases unmatched. The CDR3 DNA reads as TGTGCCAGCAGCATCCGACAGGGACGATACTCTGGAAACACCATATATTTT. It yields the protein CASSIRQGRYSGNTIYF.